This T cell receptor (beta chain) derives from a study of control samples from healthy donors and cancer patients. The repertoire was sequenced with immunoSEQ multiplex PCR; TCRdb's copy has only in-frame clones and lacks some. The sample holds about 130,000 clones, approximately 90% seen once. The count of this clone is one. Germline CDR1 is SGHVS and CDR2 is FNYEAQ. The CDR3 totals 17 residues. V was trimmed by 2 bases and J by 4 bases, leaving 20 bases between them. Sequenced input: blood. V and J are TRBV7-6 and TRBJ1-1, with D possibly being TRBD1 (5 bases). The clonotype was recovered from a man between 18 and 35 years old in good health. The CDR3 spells CASSLMRDPESGTEAFF. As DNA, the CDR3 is TGTGCCAGCAGCTTAATGAGGGACCCAGAATCGGGCACTGAAGCTTTCTTT. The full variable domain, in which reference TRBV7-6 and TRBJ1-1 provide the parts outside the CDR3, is GAGVSQSPRYKVTKRGQDVALRCDPISGHVSLYWYRQALGQGPEFLTYFNYEAQQDKSGLPNDRFSAERPEGSISTLTIQRTEQRDSAMYRCASSLMRDPESGTEAFFGQGTRLTVV.